This T cell receptor (beta chain) was captured in a study of CD4 and CD8 cells across lung adenocarcinoma regions. MiXCR was run by TCRdb on the PCR reads, yielding one entry per CDR3 protein. The profile shows about 11,000 distinct CDR3 sequences, about 56% of them singletons. CDR1 and CDR2 from the germline V gene are SQVTM and ANQGSEA. The CDR3 is made up of 19 amino acids, end residues included. With regard to this clonotype: The conserved phenylalanine or tryptophan normally closing the CDR3 is absent here, so this likely arose from a read error. No DNA is shown, since the ends of the CDR3 on it are uncertain; the CDR3 is the one TCRdb lists.

Localized lung adenocarcinoma, a non-small cell lung cancer, affected the donors. The TCR sequence derives from a female donor with lung adenocarcinoma. The CD4 and CD8 labels of this study may be unreliable. J is TRBJ2-6 and V is TRBV29-1; the D call TRBD2 from the table was never checked on the DNA. Sequencing was performed on CD8+ T cells from the center of a lung tumor. CDR3 protein: CSLELLGSSDPPASASRVA.